The subject of this entry is one T cell receptor beta chain. The antigen is not known. This sample is drawn from a study of shared clonotypes between healthy human individuals. The study's findings and limits: Compared with clonotypes that all four donors shared, non-shared clonotypes had lower generation probabilities. Among the subsets, naive ones generally showed larger estimated richness than memory ones.

Assay used: immunoSEQ multiplex PCR; TCRdb lists only in-frame clones, some missing. The sample records 1,400,000 or so clones, 97% to 99% being singletons. CDR1 and CDR2 (germline): SGHVS, FNYEAQ. This CDR3 comprises 15 residues. The ends lost 5 bases at V and 0 bases at J; junction bases unmatched: 0. This TCR was sampled from a man under 40 in good health. The chain carries TRBV7-6 and TRBJ2-1; 11 bases are shared with TRBD2. Sample: naive CD4+ T cells sorted from blood. As to subset: CD45RA+ positively selected. The CDR3 loop reads CASSTSGGSYNEQFF. In DNA form, the CDR3 reads TGTGCCAGCAGCACTAGCGGGGGCTCCTACAATGAGCAGTTCTTC. The full variable domain, in which reference TRBV7-6 and TRBJ2-1 provide the parts outside the CDR3, is GAGVSQSPRYKVTKRGQDVALRCDPISGHVSLYWYRQALGQGPEFLTYFNYEAQQDKSGLPNDRFSAERPEGSISTLTIQRTEQRDSAMYRCASSTSGGSYNEQFFGPGTRLTVL.